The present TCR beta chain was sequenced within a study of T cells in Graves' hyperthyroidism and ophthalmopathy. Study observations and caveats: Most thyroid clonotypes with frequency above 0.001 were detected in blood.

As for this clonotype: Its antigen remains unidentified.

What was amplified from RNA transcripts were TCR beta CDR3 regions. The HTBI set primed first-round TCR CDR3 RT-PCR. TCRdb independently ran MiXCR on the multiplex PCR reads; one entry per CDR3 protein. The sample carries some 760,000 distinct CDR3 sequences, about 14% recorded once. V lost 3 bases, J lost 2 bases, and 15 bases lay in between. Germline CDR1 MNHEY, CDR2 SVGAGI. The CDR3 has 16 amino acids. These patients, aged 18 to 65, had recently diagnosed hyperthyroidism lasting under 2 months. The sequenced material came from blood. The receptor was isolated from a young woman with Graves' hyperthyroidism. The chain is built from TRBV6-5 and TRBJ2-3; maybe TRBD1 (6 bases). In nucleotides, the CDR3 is TGTGCCAGCAGTTATGCCGGGACACCGACCACAGATACGCAGTATTTT. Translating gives CASSYAGTPTTDTQYF.